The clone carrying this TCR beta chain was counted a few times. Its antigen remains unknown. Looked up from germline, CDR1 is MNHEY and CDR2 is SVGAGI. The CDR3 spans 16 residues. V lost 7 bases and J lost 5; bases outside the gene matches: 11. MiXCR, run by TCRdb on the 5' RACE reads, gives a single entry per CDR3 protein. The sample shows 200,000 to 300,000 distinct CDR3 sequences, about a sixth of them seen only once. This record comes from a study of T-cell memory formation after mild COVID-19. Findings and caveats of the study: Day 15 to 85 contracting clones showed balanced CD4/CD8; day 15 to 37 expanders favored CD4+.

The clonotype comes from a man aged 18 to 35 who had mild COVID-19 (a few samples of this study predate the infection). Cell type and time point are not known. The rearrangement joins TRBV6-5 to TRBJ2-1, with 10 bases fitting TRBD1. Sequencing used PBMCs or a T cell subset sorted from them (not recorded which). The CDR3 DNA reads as TGTGCCAGCACCAAACGGGGGACAGGGGTGAACAATGAGCAGTTCTTC. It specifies CASTKRGTGVNNEQFF.